This T cell receptor beta chain was recovered during a study of blood T cells in healthy people across ages. Combining a sample-barcoded 5' primer with a J-beta primer mix, a second PCR ran for about 6 to 12 cycles. TCRdb re-derived calls from the 5' RACE reads in MiXCR, one entry per CDR3 protein. The sample lists some 1,800,000 distinct CDR3 sequences; about 39% were seen once. This clonotype was detected once. V was trimmed by 3 bases and J by 0 bases, leaving 17 bases between them. Germline-derived CDR1 and CDR2 are LGHNA and YSLEER. The CDR3 extends over 17 amino acids. The sequence was collected from a human donor in good health. Sequencing was carried out using blood. The genes are TRBV4-3 and TRBJ2-5, with D perhaps matching TRBD2 (6 bases). This chain's CDR3 is CASSHSLLGGYQETQYF. In nucleotides, the CDR3 is TGCGCCAGCAGCCACTCACTACTCGGGGGTTACCAAGAGACCCAGTACTTC.